The T cell receptor (beta chain) described here comes from a study of cytomegalovirus exposure and HLA in healthy donors. Study details: Most donors, roughly 84% of a few hundred genotyped, fell in the Caucasian-associated ancestry cluster. Whole-study results and caveats: Among TCR beta chains of equal frequency, HLA-associated ones were more clonally expanded in a later analysis. In an earlier analysis, most TCR beta V segments were productive about 87% or about 30% of the time.

Germline trimming cut 5 bases from V and 7 bases from J; bases unmatched to any gene: 4. CDR3 length: 14 amino acids. Germline CDR1 SGHAT, CDR2 FQNNGV. Researchers ran the PCR with 60 Vbeta and 13 Jbeta primers. TCRdb's copy holds only in-frame clones and misses some; the assay was immunoSEQ multiplex PCR. This table holds tens of thousands of clones, more than 60% found once. In nominal health when sampled, donors likely had unrecorded immune exposures nonetheless. A remark on this clone: Its antigen is not known.

The specimen sequenced was PBMCs. V and J are TRBV11-2 and TRBJ1-4; TRBD1 aligns across 10 bases. This receptor was obtained from a man aged 40-50 years in good health and CMV-seronegative. Here the CDR3 DNA reads TGTGCCAGCAGCCGGGACAGGGGAGGTGAAAAACTGTTTTTT. The encoded protein is CASSRDRGGEKLFF. Supplemented by reference TRBV11-2 and TRBJ1-4, the full variable domain reads EAGVAQSPRYKIIEKRQSVAFWCNPISGHATLYWYQQILGQGPKLLIQFQNNGVVDDSQLPKDRFSAERLKGVDSTLKIQPAKLEDSAVYLCASSRDRGGEKLFFGSGTQLSVL.